These 10 T cell receptor beta chains share one sample of origin, sequenced in a study of glioma-infiltrating T cells (TCRdb year 2016). Sequencer: Illumina MiSeq. TCR alpha and beta CDR3 regions were amplified with the iRepertoire nested amplicon-rescue multiplex PCR (arm-PCR) platform from RNA. TCRdb redid the processing of the public reads, applying fastp at Q25 and MiXCR, and retained in-frame beta chains. Entries are consolidated by CDR3 protein sequence, retaining the most common genes and DNA. For this sample there are more than 95,000 distinct CDR3 sequences; more than 20% appear just once. The ten top clones hold around 15% of the sample. The sample taken for sequencing was glioma tissue, nonneoplastic brain tissue, or PBMCs (not recorded which). These TCRs come from a human donor with low-grade glioma or glioblastoma, undergoing nonglioma brain surgery, or in good health (not recorded which).

This clonotype was observed a handful of times. This chain links TRBV5-1 with TRBJ2-1; 8 nucleotides match TRBD1. The germline V gene has CDR1 SGHRS and CDR2 YFSETQ. V was pared by 1 base and J by 10 bases, with 10 bases of the junction left unmatched. This CDR3 comprises 15 residues. The CDR3 is CASSLRGDRTKEQFF. The CDR3 DNA is TGCGCCAGCAGCTTGAGGGGGGACAGGACCAAGGAGCAGTTCTTC. Based on the CDR3 plus reference TRBV5-1 and TRBJ2-1, the full variable domain is KAGVTQTPRYLIKTRGQQVTLSCSPISGHRSVSWYQQTPGQGLQFLFEYFSETQRNKGNFPGRFSGRQFSNSRSEMNVSTLELGDSALYLCASSLRGDRTKEQFFGPGTRLTVL.

The sample holds many counts of this clonotype. The chain is built from TRBV28 and TRBJ2-1, with 11 bases aligning to TRBD2. The V gene end was trimmed by 6 bases and the J gene end by 7 bases; junction bases not matched to a gene: 11. The germline V gene has CDR1 MDHEN and CDR2 SYDVKM. This CDR3 is 16 amino acids long. The CDR3 DNA reads as TGTGCCAGCAGCCCAATTAGCGGGAGGGCCATAAATGAGCAGTTCTTC. Its protein product is CASSPISGRAINEQFF.

This clonotype has a count of ten or more. This rearrangement joins TRBV28 to TRBJ2-7; no firm D call. CDR1 and CDR2 (germline): MDHEN, SYDVKM. V was pared by 5 bases and J by 5 bases, with 7 bases between. This CDR3 contains 11 residues. The CDR3 loop is CASSVRDEQYF. CDR3 sequence (DNA): TGTGCCAGCAGTGTCCGGGACGAGCAGTACTTC. Full variable domain (missing parts from reference TRBV28 and TRBJ2-7): DVKVTQSSRYLVKRTGEKVFLECVQDMDHENMFWYRQDPGLGLRLIYFSYDVKMKEKGDIPEGYSVSREKKERFSLILESASTNQTSMYLCASSVRDEQYFGPGTRLTVT.

This clonotype was observed once. Here the CDR3 omits its conserved ending phenylalanine or tryptophan, so a read error is the likely source. V usage is TRBV20-1 and J usage is TRBJ2-1, with unresolved D. The germline V gene encodes CDR1 DFQATT and CDR2 SNEGSKA (reference sequence). The CDR3 totals 13 residues. The CDR3 DNA follows: TGCATTGCCCACAGCGATACCTACAATGAGCAGTTCATC. Residues: CIAHSDTYNEQFI.

This clonotype was detected many times. The chain uses TRBV7-9 and TRBJ2-5; 12 nucleotides agree with TRBD1. The length of the CDR3 is 17 residues. V was pared by 2 bases and J by 0 bases, with 4 bases of the junction left unmatched. Germline CDR1 is SEHNR and CDR2 is FQNEAQ (reference sequence). The CDR3 is CASSLFGTGGYQETQYF. The CDR3 DNA reads as TGTGCCAGCAGCTTATTCGGGACAGGGGGCTACCAAGAGACCCAGTACTTC.

Comment on this clonotype: This may be a read error: a much more frequent sequence differs by one nucleotide. The chain has TRBV7-9 and TRBJ1-1; D gene ambiguous. Trimming removed 8 bases from V and 2 bases from J, with 15 bases in between. CDR1 and CDR2 from the germline V gene are SEHNR and FQNEAQ (reference sequence). The CDR3 length is 14 residues. CDR3 DNA: TGTGCCAGCGGCCAATCTGGTATAAACACTGAAGCTTTCTTT. Translated: CASGQSGINTEAFF.

In its sample, this clonotype was seen once. This may come from a read error, since a much larger clone is one base off. The rearrangement uses TRBV29-1 and TRBJ1-5; D is unresolved. Looked up from germline, CDR1 is SQVTM and CDR2 is ANQGSEA. CDR3 size: 11 residues. The DNA for the CDR3 is TGCAGCGTTGATCCGGATCATCCCCAGCATTTT. This gives the protein CSVDPDHPQHF.

This clonotype was observed many times. V gene TRBV20-1 combines with J gene TRBJ2-1; D remains unclear. In germline, CDR1 is DFQATT, CDR2 SNEGSKA (reference sequence). Trimming shortened V by 2 bases and J by 1 base, and 9 bases separated the two germline ends. This CDR3 contains 14 residues. CDR3 loop: CSARSGFSYNEQFF. As DNA, the CDR3 is TGCAGTGCTAGATCCGGGTTTTCCTACAATGAGCAGTTCTTC.

The sample holds many counts of this clonotype. The rearrangement joins TRBV7-9 to TRBJ2-7; 9 nucleotides align to TRBD2. Germline CDR1 SEHNR, CDR2 FQNEAQ (reference sequence). V shed 5 bases, J shed 0 bases, and the junction held 5 bases outside the gene matches. CDR3 length: 15 amino acids. The CDR3 bases are TGTGCCAGCAGCCCTATTAGCGGGAGCTCCTACGAGCAGTACTTC. It codes for CASSPISGSSYEQYF.

This clonotype was observed many times. For the CDR3, the DNA is TGCAGTGCTCGCTCAAGTGGTAGAACTGAAGCTTTCTTT. It is translated as CSARSSGRTEAFF. The J gene is TRBJ1-1, the V gene TRBV20-1; D not resolved. The germline V and J ends were trimmed by 5 bases and 5 bases, with 15 bases remaining between them. This CDR3 comprises 13 residues. Looked up from germline, CDR1 is DFQATT and CDR2 is SNEGSKA (reference sequence).